A single sample is the source of the 2 T cell receptor beta chains below, sequenced in a study of identical twins. TCRdb re-analysed the 5' RACE reads in MiXCR, keeping a single row per CDR3 protein. The sample includes 400,000 to 500,000 distinct CDR3 sequences, approximately 17% of them seen just once. The sample was naive T cells sorted from blood. The receptors were gathered from a man aged 50 or older in good health.

This clonotype was detected only a few times. V is TRBV5-1 and J is TRBJ1-2; unclear D gene. The CDR3 length is 16 residues. Germline CDR1 reads SGHRS; CDR2 reads YFSETQ. V was cut by 0 bases and J by 4 bases, with 16 bases left in between. CDR3 in DNA: TGCGCCAGCAGCTTGGGACGGATCGAAATGAGCTATGGCTACACCTTC. Its translation is CASSLGRIEMSYGYTF. Based on the CDR3 plus reference TRBV5-1 and TRBJ1-2, the full variable domain is KAGVTQTPRYLIKTRGQQVTLSCSPISGHRSVSWYQQTPGQGLQFLFEYFSETQRNKGNFPGRFSGRQFSNSRSEMNVSTLELGDSALYLCASSLGRIEMSYGYTFGSGTRLTVV.

This clonotype was detected only a few times. V and J are TRBV5-1 and TRBJ1-2, with D maybe TRBD1 (6 bases). V gave up 0 bases and J gave up 6 bases, with 12 bases separating them. The CDR3 is made up of 14 amino acids. Germline CDR1 SGHRS, CDR2 YFSETQ. CDR3 nucleotides: TGCGCCAGCAGCTTGGGTGGGGGCACGGATGGCTACACCTTC. As protein: CASSLGGGTDGYTF.